This is a list of T cell receptor beta chains from one sample in a study of blood T cell repertoires in COVID-19. Clones were sequenced by immunoSEQ multiplex PCR, and TCRdb holds only the in-frame ones, with some missing. This table holds under 150,000 clones, 85% to 90% found once. The specimen was peripheral blood. These receptors originate from a woman in her sixties with active COVID-19. CDR3s include the opening cysteine and the closing phenylalanine or tryptophan. The D gene is left open where the match is weak.

j_call d_call v_call cdr3_nt cdr3_aa
TRBJ2-3 - TRBV10-2 TGCGCCAGCAGTGAGTCCCCGACAGGCACAGATACGCAGTATTTT CASSESPTGTDTQYF
TRBJ2-7 TRBD1 TRBV28 TGTGCCAGCAGCCCGGACAGGGTAAGGGAGCAGTACTTC CASSPDRVREQYF
TRBJ2-7 TRBD1 TRBV6-5 TGTGCCAGCAGAACCGGGACAGGGGCTTACTACGAGCAGTACTTC CASRTGTGAYYEQYF
TRBJ1-1 TRBD1 TRBV10-2 TGCGCCAGCGGCGCCGGGACAGTTAGCACTGAAGCTTTCTTT CASGAGTVSTEAFF
TRBJ1-1 - TRBV5-4 TGTGCCAGCAGCTTGCCAGGTTCAGCTGAAGCTTTCTTT CASSLPGSAEAFF
TRBJ2-1 TRBD1 TRBV18 TGTGCCAGCTCACCACAGACAGGGCGAAATTTCTACAATGAGCAGTTCTTC CASSPQTGRNFYNEQFF
TRBJ1-6 - TRBV15 TGTGCCACCAGCAGGCCAGATTCACCCCTCCACTTT CATSRPDSPLHF
TRBJ2-3 - TRBV7-3 TGTGCCAGCAGCTTGGCGGGTCCTGCGGGAGATACGCAGTATTTT CASSLAGPAGDTQYF
TRBJ2-1 - TRBV20-1 TGCAGTGCTAGCGGCTACAATGAGCAGTTCTTC CSASGYNEQFF
TRBJ1-1 - TRBV19 TGTGCCAGTAGTATAAGCGTTGGGTACAAGAACACTGAAGCTTTCTTT CASSISVGYKNTEAFF
TRBJ2-1 - TRBV24-1 TGTGCCACCAGTGATTCGGGACTCATCAGCTCCTACAATGAGCAGTTCTTC CATSDSGLISSYNEQFF
TRBJ2-3 TRBD2 TRBV9 TGTGCCAGCAGCGTAGAAGCGGGACTAGTACCAGATACGCAGTATTTT CASSVEAGLVPDTQYF
TRBJ1-1 - TRBV29-1 TGCAGCGTTGGGACCCCCAGGGGAGCTTTCTTT CSVGTPRGAFF
TRBJ1-5 TRBD1 TRBV6-2/TRBV6-3 TGTGCCAGCAGCCCCGACAGGGGAAGGAATCAGCCCCAGCATTTT CASSPDRGRNQPQHF
TRBJ1-4 - TRBV5-1 TGCGCCAGCAGCTCTCGGGGGGACCCTAATGAAAAACTGTTTTTT CASSSRGDPNEKLFF
TRBJ2-6 TRBD2 TRBV19 TGTGCCAGTAGTATTGGTTGGGGGGGATCTGGGGCCAACGTCCTGACTTTC CASSIGWGGSGANVLTF